A single sample gave rise to the 9 T cell receptor beta chains below, sequenced in a study of beta chain features in type 1 diabetes. The isolated RNA, all of it, was reverse transcribed, so expressed TCRB transcripts were what got sequenced. The assay was immunoSEQ multiplex PCR, and TCRdb's table has in-frame clones only and misses some. The sample lists around 340,000 clones; 6.5% to 10% were seen once. Material for sequencing was central memory CD4+ T cells from blood. These TCRs come from a woman aged 18 to 35 in good health.

This clone was counted a few times. The chain combines TRBV7-8 with TRBJ1-1; D unresolved. This CDR3 spans 16 amino acids. Germline V gives CDR1 SGHVS, CDR2 FQNEAQ. V was shortened by 5 bases and J by 0 bases, with 16 bases between the two germline ends. CDR3 amino acids: CASSAGRAGMNTEAFF. The CDR3 nucleotides read TGTGCCAGCAGCGCGGGAAGGGCTGGCATGAACACTGAAGCTTTCTTT.

The J gene is TRBJ2-5, the V gene TRBV5-1, with D uncertain. CDR1 and CDR2 from the germline V gene are SGHRS and YFSETQ. V shed 0 bases and J shed 5 bases, with 8 bases lying between them. The CDR3 covers 13 residues. In nucleotides, the CDR3 is TGCGCCAGCAGCTTGGCCCCGGAGGAGACCCAGTACTTC. It encodes CASSLAPEETQYF.

This clone was counted between two and nine times. The V call is TRBV6-6, the J call TRBJ2-5; D might be TRBD1 (5 bases). This CDR3 is 13 amino acids long. The V and J ends lost 6 bases and 6 bases respectively, with 14 bases between them. In germline, CDR1 is MNHNY, CDR2 SVGAGI (reference sequence). CDR3 region: CASSHDSEKTQYF. The CDR3 region has the DNA TGTGCCAGCAGCCACGACAGTGAGAAGACCCAGTACTTC.

The V call is TRBV18, the J call TRBJ2-2, with D perhaps matching TRBD1 (5 bases). With 2 bases removed from V and 0 bases from J, the gap between germline ends came to 13 bases. CDR3 length: 17 residues. Germline V gene lookup returns CDR1 KGHSH and CDR2 LQKENI. The CDR3 spells CASSPVRTGANTGELFF. The DNA for the CDR3 is TGTGCCAGCTCACCAGTCCGTACAGGCGCGAACACCGGGGAGCTGTTTTTT.

The V gene is TRBV2, the J gene TRBJ2-7; D possibly uses TRBD1 or TRBD2 (5 bases each). Trimming stripped 6 bases from V and 3 bases from J, with 9 bases between. The germline V gene has CDR1 SNHLY and CDR2 FYNNEI. CDR3 size: 12 residues. The CDR3 region has the DNA TGTGCCAGCAGCGTGGGGGACTACGAGCAGTACTTC. Translating gives CASSVGDYEQYF.

This chain joins TRBV6-1 and TRBJ2-1; D is unclear. Trimming took off 2 bases at V and 6 bases at J, with 20 bases between the two ends. The CDR3 sequence is 17 residues long. Germline CDR1 MNHNS, CDR2 SASEGT. CDR3 nucleotides: TGTGCCAGCAGTGAATGGAATGGTCCCCGAAGTGGCAATGAGCAGTTCTTC. Its translation: CASSEWNGPRSGNEQFF.

The rearrangement uses TRBV9 and TRBJ2-3, with 7 bases aligning to TRBD2. Germline assignment: CDR1 SGDLS and CDR2 YYNGEE. Trimming took 6 bases from V and 2 from J; bases not matched to a gene: 6. The CDR3 extends over 14 amino acids. The chain's CDR3 is CASNKLASTDTQYF. DNA of the CDR3: TGTGCCAGCAACAAACTAGCGTCCACAGATACGCAGTATTTT.

This rearrangement joins TRBV27 to TRBJ2-7; D is ambiguous. CDR1 is MNHEY, CDR2 SMNVEV, per germline (reference sequence). Trimming stripped 5 bases from V and 2 bases from J, with 19 bases between. The CDR3 loop spans 16 amino acids. Written as DNA, the CDR3 is TGTGCCAGCAGTCCCTTGCCGCCTCGCGCACCCTACGAGCAGTACTTC. This gives the protein CASSPLPPRAPYEQYF.

This clone was recorded a few times. The chain employs TRBV11-3 and TRBJ2-2; possible D gene TRBD2, 5 bases. CDR1 is SGHNT and CDR2 is YENEEA in the germline V gene. This CDR3 is built from 15 residues. The germline V and J ends were trimmed by 1 base and 4 bases, with 10 bases remaining between them. CDR3 in amino acids: CASSLGGLGTGELFF. CDR3 bases: TGTGCCAGCAGCTTAGGAGGGCTAGGCACCGGGGAGCTGTTTTTT.